Presented here are 17 T cell receptor beta chains from one specimen sequenced in a study of cytomegalovirus exposure and HLA in healthy donors. The PCR made use of 60 Vbeta and 13 Jbeta primers. Method: immunoSEQ multiplex PCR; TCRdb's copy keeps in-frame clones and lacks some. The sample consists of 65,000 to 80,000 clones, approximately 74% of them appearing once. The specimen sequenced was PBMCs. Every receptor here comes from a man between 35 and 55 years old in good health and CMV-seropositive.

This chain links TRBV9 with TRBJ2-7; 14 nucleotides align to TRBD2. Losses at the gene ends were 4 bases for V and 2 bases for J; bases not matched to a gene: 8. Germline loops: CDR1 SGDLS, CDR2 YYNGEE. The length of the CDR3 is 17 residues. CDR3 nucleotide sequence: TGTGCCAGCAGCCCGGGACTAGCGGGAGAAATCCCCTACGAGCAGTACTTC. It codes for CASSPGLAGEIPYEQYF.

This chain uses TRBV30 with TRBJ1-1; D not resolved. V was shortened by 2 bases and J by 1 base, with 5 bases between the two germline ends. The CDR3 has 12 amino acids. Looked up from germline, CDR1 is GTSNPN and CDR2 is SVGIG (reference sequence). As DNA, the CDR3 is TGTGCCTGGAGTCCCCAGAACACTGAAGCTTTCTTT. Amino acids: CAWSPQNTEAFF. Supplemented by reference TRBV30 and TRBJ1-1, the full variable domain reads SQTIHQWPATLVQPVGSPLSLECTVEGTSNPNLYWYRQAAGRGLQLLFYSVGIGQISSEVPQNLSASRPQDRQFILSSKKLLLSDSGFYLCAWSPQNTEAFFGQGTRLTVV.

The chain recombines TRBV7-3 with TRBJ1-1; a weak D match, TRBD1 (5 bases). V lost 2 bases and J lost 5, with 12 bases in between. This CDR3 is 14 amino acids long. Germline V lookup: CDR1 SGHTA, CDR2 FQGTGA. The CDR3 DNA reads as TGTGCCAGCAGCTTATACGGGGGTCGTACTGAAGCTTTCTTT. Translation gives CASSLYGGRTEAFF.

The genes are TRBV10-3 and TRBJ1-5, with D possibly TRBD1 on 5 matching bases. The CDR3 runs 13 residues. Trimming took off 11 bases at V and 0 bases at J, with 11 bases between the two ends. From germline, CDR1 is ENHRY and CDR2 SYGVKD. CDR3 amino acids: CAAGAYSNQPQHF. The CDR3, as DNA: TGTGCCGCTGGGGCTTATAGCAATCAGCCCCAGCATTTT.

The gene calls are TRBV28 and TRBJ1-4, with 7 bases aligning to TRBD1. With 6 bases clipped from V and 7 bases from J, the junction kept 8 bases outside the gene matches. CDR1 MDHEN and CDR2 SYDVKM come from the germline V gene. CDR3 length: 14 residues. DNA of the CDR3: TGTGCCAGCAGCCAAGACAGGGTTCGTGAAAAACTGTTTTTT. It translates to CASSQDRVREKLFF.

The chain joins TRBV18 to TRBJ1-4; TRBD1 matches at 10 bases. V was clipped by 0 bases and J by 5 bases; unmatched bases: 0. CDR3 size: 15 residues. Germline V CDR1 and CDR2: KGHSH, LQKENI. The CDR3 region is CASSPPGQGNEKLFF. In DNA, the CDR3 is TGTGCCAGCTCACCACCGGGACAGGGGAATGAAAAACTGTTTTTT.

The chain carries TRBV6-1 and TRBJ1-5, with unresolved D. From germline, CDR1 is MNHNS and CDR2 SASEGT. V was pared by 4 bases and J by 0 bases, with 10 bases between. The CDR3 spans 15 residues. DNA for the CDR3: TGTGCCAGCAGTGGCGTGGTTTATAGCAATCAGCCCCAGCATTTT. It is translated as CASSGVVYSNQPQHF.

The CDR3 DNA is TGCGCCAGCAGCTTGGAGACTAGCGGTAGCACAGATACGCAGTATTTT. This encodes CASSLETSGSTDTQYF. The rearrangement uses TRBV5-1 and TRBJ2-3; 9 positions match TRBD2. CDR3 length: 16 residues. Per the germline V gene, CDR1 is SGHRS and CDR2 is YFSETQ. V trimming: 0 bases; J trimming: 0 bases; junction bases outside the gene matches: 2.

This rearrangement joins TRBV27 to TRBJ1-4; 8 nucleotides agree with TRBD1. In germline, CDR1 is MNHEY, CDR2 SMNVEV (reference sequence). The CDR3 has 14 residues. The junction had 11 bases not matched to a gene; V was cut back by 9 bases and J by 8 bases. The CDR3 coding sequence is TGTGCCAGTAGCCCCCCAGGGGGCTGGGAAAAACTGTTTTTT. Translating it yields CASSPPGGWEKLFF.

The rearrangement joins TRBV28 to TRBJ2-7; 9 positions agree with TRBD2. CDR1 MDHEN and CDR2 SYDVKM come from the germline V gene. The CDR3 has 16 amino acids. Losses at the gene ends were 5 bases for V and 3 bases for J; bases not matched to a gene: 11. DNA for the CDR3: TGTGCCAGCAGTATGCCGAGCGGGAGGCCCCACTACGAGCAGTACTTC. This codes for CASSMPSGRPHYEQYF.

The chain recombines TRBV6-1 with TRBJ2-3; the match to TRBD1 covers 7 bases. The CDR3 has 16 amino acids. The junction had 6 bases not matched to a gene; V was cut back by 1 base and J by 2 bases. Looked up from germline, CDR1 is MNHNS and CDR2 is SASEGT. The CDR3 DNA follows: TGTGCCAGCAGTGAAGTCCGACAGGGTCCCACAGATACGCAGTATTTT. Translation gives CASSEVRQGPTDTQYF.

The chain employs TRBV4-2 and TRBJ1-5; D perhaps matches TRBD1 (5 bases). Germline CDR1 reads LGHNA; CDR2 reads YNFKEQ. Trimming pared 0 bases from V and 9 bases from J, leaving 15 bases between. CDR3 length equals 15 residues. The CDR3 protein is CASSQDYGGGWPQHF. CDR3 DNA: TGTGCCAGCAGCCAAGATTATGGCGGGGGGTGGCCCCAGCATTTT.

The rearrangement uses TRBV5-1 and TRBJ1-5, with 7 positions matching TRBD1. From germline, CDR1 is SGHRS and CDR2 YFSETQ. J was trimmed by 4 bases and V by 0 bases; bases with no gene match: 1. The CDR3 runs to 14 residues. CDR3 amino acids: CASSLGDRNQPQHF. CDR3 sequence (DNA): TGCGCCAGCAGCTTGGGGGACAGAAATCAGCCCCAGCATTTT.

The J gene is TRBJ1-2, the V gene TRBV28, with 8 bases matching TRBD1. Germline-derived CDR1 and CDR2 are MDHEN and SYDVKM. This CDR3 is built from 14 residues. V was clipped by 2 bases and J by 8 bases; unmatched bases: 7. The CDR3 sequence: CASSLPGGARGYTF. The CDR3 nucleotides are TGTGCCAGCAGTTTACCAGGGGGCGCCCGGGGCTACACCTTC.

This clone was observed once. V and J are TRBV28 and TRBJ1-4, with TRBD1 matching over 7 bases. Germline trimming cut 6 bases from V and 7 bases from J; bases unmatched to any gene: 5. This CDR3 has 13 amino acids. From germline, CDR1 is MDHEN and CDR2 SYDVKM. CDR3 residues: CASRKGAVEKLFF. The CDR3 DNA follows: TGTGCCAGCAGGAAGGGGGCGGTTGAAAAACTGTTTTTT.

V usage is TRBV30 and J usage is TRBJ1-5; D unresolved. CDR3 size: 13 residues. From germline, CDR1 is GTSNPN and CDR2 SVGIG (reference sequence). V was clipped by 2 bases and J by 1 base, with 6 bases between them. The CDR3: CAWSYQSNQPQHF. For the CDR3, the DNA is TGTGCCTGGAGTTATCAGAGCAATCAGCCCCAGCATTTT.

The J gene is TRBJ2-5, the V gene TRBV29-1; weak D call: TRBD1 (5 bases). Germline-derived CDR1 and CDR2 are SQVTM and ANQGSEA. Trimming removed 4 bases from V and 9 bases from J, with 12 bases in between. The CDR3 is made up of 11 amino acids. The CDR3 DNA sequence: TGCAGCGTTGTCACAGGCGCAGCCCAGTACTTC. Translation: CSVVTGAAQYF.